This TCR beta chain was observed in a study of blood T cell repertoires in COVID-19. Turning to the study itself: Researchers got acute and convalescent COVID-19 samples from the United States, Italy and Spain. T cells, B-cell-depleted T cells, or PBMCs provided the cDNA or gDNA that served as material.

Per the original data handling: Estimated nucleated cell counts came from reference gene primer amplification. Generated by immunoSEQ multiplex PCR, the TCRdb table keeps only in-frame clones and is missing some. V and J calls and clone size follow that table, whereas D and trimming were derived from the DNA. The sample lists roughly 70,000 clones, approximately 90% occurring once. Germline assignment: CDR1 LNHDA and CDR2 SQIVND (reference sequence). The CDR3 totals 14 residues. V lost 6 bases to trimming and J lost 4 bases; unmatched junction nucleotides: 4. Sample: peripheral blood. This receptor was identified in a human donor in a cohort sampled during active COVID-19. This sequence joins TRBV19 and TRBJ2-2, with 8 bases aligning to TRBD2. CDR3 amino acids: CASRVSGGTGELFF. Here the CDR3 DNA reads TGTGCCAGTAGAGTGAGCGGGGGCACCGGGGAGCTGTTTTTT.